This record concerns one T cell receptor (beta chain) sequence. No antigen is known for it. The sample comes from a study of vaccination effects on CD4 cells after COVID-19. For the study at large: Prior to sequencing, the ViraFEST assay stimulated PBMC with viral peptide pools, which expanded the antigen-specific CD4+ T cells.

Sequencing used immunoSEQ multiplex PCR; TCRdb keeps in-frame clones, though not all of them. Of approximately 29,000 clones detected, roughly 81% appear once; the ten largest clones hold more than 12%. Having been cultured for ten to eleven days, the cells underwent CD4+ T cell isolation. Participants were vaccinated with two doses of either the BNT162b2 or mRNA-1273 vaccine. The germline V gene has CDR1 SGHKS and CDR2 YYEKEE (reference sequence). The CDR3 is made up of 16 amino acids. V was trimmed by 0 bases and J by 2 bases, leaving 12 bases between them. V and J are TRBV5-5 and TRBJ2-1, with D unclear. The sample here was CD4+ T cells from PBMCs cultured without peptide, taken after COVID-19 vaccination. The sequence was obtained from a human donor who received a COVID-19 vaccine. The CDR3 nucleotides read TGTGCCAGCAGCTTGGGGTTGAGTATCACCTACAATGAGCAGTTCTTC. Translation: CASSLGLSITYNEQFF.